The clone carrying this T cell receptor (beta chain) was detected ten times or more. Its antigen is not identified. The sample originates from a study of T cell repertoires in cytomegalovirus infection. Study details: CMV epitopes that were recently identified and HLA-C-restricted were used alongside well-studied HLA-B-restricted ones.

A single record per CDR3 protein comes from TCRdb applying MiXCR to the reads. The table records roughly 350,000 distinct CDR3 sequences, about 32% of them present only once. Germline-derived CDR1 and CDR2 are SGHTA and FQGNSA. V was pared by 4 bases and J by 5 bases, with 4 bases of the junction left unmatched. This CDR3 region has 15 residues. The starting material was cultured PBMCs, obtained from culture after CMV antigen stimulation. This chain joins TRBV7-2 and TRBJ2-3, with 12 positions matching TRBD1. The TCR originated in a human donor in good health (CMV status not recorded). Some clones in this sample may be carry-over from other donors' samples. CDR3 loop: CASSSGTGGGDTQYF. CDR3 bases: TGTGCCAGCAGCTCCGGGACAGGGGGCGGAGATACGCAGTATTTT.